Below, 13 T cell receptor beta chains from the same sample are listed, as sequenced in a study of T-cell reconstitution after alpha-beta-depleted transplantation in children (TCRdb year 2016). What this sample's treatment or condition label stands for: allogeneic hematopoietic cell transplantation with graft depleted of TCRalphabeta T cells and CD19 B cells. The library was generated by PCR. Sequencing instrument: Illumina HiSeq 2500. TCR library preparation used molecular barcoding, with unique molecular identifiers applied to normalize quantification of the TCRbeta repertoire. The public sequencing data were trimmed at Q25 with fastp and processed into clonotypes with MiXCR by TCRdb, which kept only in-frame beta chains. Each entry merges the rows of one CDR3 protein and shows their most common DNA and genes. For this sample there are a few hundred thousand distinct CDR3 sequences; 25% to 30% appear just once. 35% to 40% of the sample lies in the top ten.

This sample comprised PBMCs, obtained before TCRalphabeta/CD19-depleted stem cell transplant. The receptors come from a boy younger than two with Wiskott-Aldrich syndrome, due to receive a stem cell transplant.

This clonotype came up many times. The chain is built from TRBV10-3 and TRBJ1-2, with D hard to call. Trimming took off 3 bases at V and 2 bases at J, with 19 bases between the two ends. The CDR3 length is 17 residues. Germline-derived CDR1 and CDR2 are ENHRY and SYGVKD. This CDR3 is CAISEFLTYPGNYGYTF. For the CDR3, the DNA is TGTGCCATCAGTGAATTTTTGACGTACCCAGGAAACTATGGCTACACCTTC.

This clonotype occurred a few times. The gene calls are TRBV5-1 and TRBJ2-2, with D uncertain. The CDR3 loop spans 14 amino acids. The V end lost 0 bases, the J end lost 3 bases, and 6 bases lay between the germline ends. Germline CDR1 and CDR2: SGHRS and YFSETQ. The CDR3 DNA reads TGCGCCAGCAGCTTGGGGACCCACACCGGGGAGCTGTTTTTT. Translating it yields CASSLGTHTGELFF.

The chain employs TRBV11-2 and TRBJ2-1; D may be TRBD1 or TRBD2 (5 bases each). Germline V CDR1 and CDR2: SGHAT, FQNNGV. Trimming shortened V by 4 bases and J by 0 bases, and 13 bases separated the two germline ends. The CDR3 is 16 amino acids. CDR3 sequence: CASSSVTGASYNEQFF. CDR3 DNA sequence: TGTGCCAGCAGCTCCGTCACCGGGGCCTCCTACAATGAGCAGTTCTTC.

V and J are TRBV19 and TRBJ2-1; tentative D call: TRBD2 (5 bases). CDR1 and CDR2 (germline): LNHDA, SQIVND (reference sequence). The V gene lost 6 bases and the J gene lost 6 bases, with 15 bases spanning the gap. This CDR3 contains 14 residues. The CDR3 loop is CASSLEVSGNEQFF. In nucleotides, the CDR3 is TGTGCCAGTAGCCTGGAGGTTTCGGGCAATGAGCAGTTCTTC.

This clonotype has a handful of counts. The rearrangement links TRBV16 to TRBJ1-1; D is perhaps TRBD1 (5 bases). Trimming removed 4 bases at V and 7 bases at J, with 19 bases between. CDR3 size: 15 residues. Germline V gene sequence: CDR1 KGHSY, CDR2 FQNENV. The CDR3 region is CASSRYNLQGDEAFF. The DNA of the CDR3 is TGTGCCAGCAGCCGTTACAATCTTCAGGGAGATGAAGCTTTCTTT.

This clonotype was seen more than once but under ten times. The rearrangement joins TRBV10-3 to TRBJ2-1, with 15 bases fitting TRBD2. The CDR3 is 17 amino acids. V shed 4 bases, J shed 7 bases, and the junction held 8 bases outside the gene matches. Germline V gives CDR1 ENHRY, CDR2 SYGVKD. The CDR3 sequence is CAISAPGLAGGWNEQFF. DNA for the CDR3: TGTGCCATCAGTGCGCCCGGACTAGCGGGAGGGTGGAATGAGCAGTTCTTC.

The chain has TRBV20-1 and TRBJ1-5, with D tentatively TRBD1 (5 bases). Germline V lookup: CDR1 DFQATT, CDR2 SNEGSKA (reference sequence). V was pared by 6 bases and J by 6 bases, with 15 bases between. This CDR3 spans 13 amino acids. The CDR3 sequence: CSATDGRAQPQHF. CDR3 nucleotides: TGCAGTGCCACGGACGGCAGGGCTCAGCCCCAGCATTTT.

The chain is built from TRBV29-1 and TRBJ2-5; 9 bases map to TRBD2. The V and J ends lost 3 bases and 5 bases, in that order; junction bases with no gene match: 7. The CDR3 length is 14 residues. The germline gives CDR1 SQVTM, CDR2 ANQGSEA. As DNA, the CDR3 is TGCAGCGTTGACCAGGCGGGAGGGCCGGAGACCCAGTACTTC. Protein product: CSVDQAGGPETQYF.

The gene calls are TRBV5-1 and TRBJ2-7; D call uncertain. CDR1 and CDR2 (germline): SGHRS, YFSETQ. Trimming removed 3 bases from V and 6 bases from J, with 13 bases in between. The CDR3 consists of 13 residues. DNA for the CDR3: TGCGCCAGCAGCTCATTCGAATTCAGCGAGCAGTACTTC. Translation gives CASSSFEFSEQYF.

V and J are TRBV4-2 and TRBJ2-1; D is perhaps TRBD2 (9 bases). This CDR3 has 20 amino acids. Germline V gene data show CDR1 as LGHNA and CDR2 as YNFKEQ. V lost 2 bases, J lost 5 bases, and 28 bases lay in between. For the CDR3, the DNA is TGTGCCAGCAGCCAATCTCGGACAGGGTTGGGTAGCGGGAGTGACAATGAGCAGTTCTTC. Residues: CASSQSRTGLGSGSDNEQFF.

V is TRBV2 and J is TRBJ1-3; D gene uncertain. Per the germline V gene, CDR1 is SNHLY and CDR2 is FYNNEI. Trimming stripped 1 base from V and 0 bases from J, with 10 bases between. The CDR3 length is 16 residues. As DNA, the CDR3 is TGTGCCAGCAGTGAAGGCCCCGGGGACTCTGGAAACACCATATATTTT. This sequence encodes CASSEGPGDSGNTIYF.

This clonotype was seen more than once but under ten times. V gene TRBV12-3 or TRBV12-4 combines with J gene TRBJ2-1, with 11 bases aligning to TRBD2. The CDR3 length is 16 residues. With V trimmed by 5 bases and J by 9 bases, 12 bases remained unmatched. The CDR3 spells CASSVIAGGPRVEQFF. In nucleotides, the CDR3 is TGTGCCAGCAGTGTCATAGCGGGAGGGCCGCGGGTTGAGCAGTTCTTC.

The chain combines TRBV24-1 with TRBJ2-2; 7 nucleotides agree with TRBD1. The V gene's germline CDR1 is KGHDR and CDR2 SFDVKD. V shed 8 bases, J shed 0 bases, and the junction held 2 bases outside the gene matches. The length of the CDR3 is 14 residues. The CDR3 nucleotides read TGTGCCACCACCGGGACAGCGAACACCGGGGAGCTGTTTTTT. This sequence encodes CATTGTANTGELFF.